This T cell receptor (beta chain) was obtained from a study of blood T cell repertoires in COVID-19. The wider study: Nucleic acid was either cDNA or gDNA, and it came from T cells, B-cell-depleted T cells, or PBMCs.

As processed by the authors: Amplification with reference gene primers provided the estimates of nucleated cell counts. Using immunoSEQ multiplex PCR, the repertoire was profiled, and TCRdb retains in-frame clones only, with some absent. That table gives V, J and clone size, and the DNA gave D and trimming. The sample carries roughly 73,000 clones, 86% recorded once. The specimen was peripheral blood. The receptor's source is a man aged 70 or older with active COVID-19.

The CDR3 DNA sequence: TGTGCCAGCAGACCAGGACAGGGGTTTACCGGGGAGCTGTTTTTT. This encodes CASRPGQGFTGELFF. The J gene is TRBJ2-2, the V gene TRBV28; TRBD1 aligns across 9 bases. Trimming removed 6 bases from V and 5 bases from J; junction bases left unmatched: 7. There are 15 residues in the CDR3. CDR1 and CDR2 (germline): MDHEN, SYDVKM.